Each of the 21 T cell receptor beta chains below was sequenced from the same sample in a study of CD8+ T cells in alopecia areata. RNA, once extracted, was reverse transcribed into cDNA for use as the sequencing template. Generated by immunoSEQ multiplex PCR, the TCRdb table keeps only in-frame clones and is missing some. The sample has about 170,000 clones, roughly 50% seen once. Treatment described: oral pan-JAK inhibitor, 5-10 mg twice daily. This specimen was CD4+ T cells sorted from blood, taken at approximately week 60, from a patient treated with tofacitinib. The receptor source for this set is a human donor with alopecia areata.

The chain joins TRBV7-2 to TRBJ1-1; 7 positions match TRBD1. Unmatched junction bases numbered 2, after V lost 3 bases and J lost 1 base. The CDR3 is 14 residues long. Germline V gene lookup returns CDR1 SGHTA and CDR2 FQGNSA. The DNA for the CDR3 is TGTGCCAGCAGCTTTAAGGGGGCGAACACTGAAGCTTTCTTT. It encodes CASSFKGANTEAFF.

J is TRBJ2-7 and V is TRBV5-6; D not resolved. The CDR3 runs to 12 residues. Germline assignment: CDR1 SGHDT and CDR2 YYEEEE. Deletions cut 0 bases from V and 2 bases from J, with 3 bases between. CDR3 in amino acids: CASSLDAYEQYF. CDR3 DNA: TGTGCCAGCAGCTTGGACGCCTACGAGCAGTACTTC.

The chain recombines TRBV9 with TRBJ1-1; D unclear. CDR1 SGDLS and CDR2 YYNGEE come from the germline V gene. The CDR3 is made up of 15 amino acids. V was trimmed by 0 bases and J by 4 bases, leaving 13 bases between them. The CDR3 DNA follows: TGTGCCAGCAGCGTAGGGGAGGGAAGGAGCACTGAAGCTTTCTTT. It encodes CASSVGEGRSTEAFF.

V gene TRBV9 combines with J gene TRBJ2-1; tentatively, D is TRBD2 (6 bases). This CDR3 comprises 16 residues. Trimming stripped 1 base from V and 3 bases from J, with 14 bases between. Germline CDR1 reads SGDLS; CDR2 reads YYNGEE. The CDR3 DNA follows: TGTGCCAGCAGCGTAAAAGGAGGAGGGCTCTACAATGAGCAGTTCTTC. As protein: CASSVKGGGLYNEQFF.

V usage is TRBV30 and J usage is TRBJ1-5; 9 positions agree with TRBD1. Germline loops: CDR1 GTSNPN, CDR2 SVGIG (reference sequence). This CDR3 spans 15 amino acids. The ends lost 4 bases at V and 1 base at J; junction bases unmatched: 5. The CDR3 DNA follows: TGTGCCTGGACCTACGGGACAGGGAGCAATCAGCCCCAGCATTTT. It yields the protein CAWTYGTGSNQPQHF.

CDR3 sequence: CASSYKAQPQHF. The CDR3 nucleotides are TGTGCCAGCAGTTACAAGGCCCAGCCCCAGCATTTT. The rearrangement uses TRBV6-6 and TRBJ1-5; D gene ambiguous. Germline values: CDR1 MNHNY, CDR2 SVGAGI (reference sequence). This CDR3 has 12 residues. Trimming removed 2 bases at V and 7 bases at J, with 6 bases between.

This clone was picked up a small number of times. The chain employs TRBV21-1 and TRBJ1-1; the table's D call, TRBD1, has no DNA check behind it. TRBV21-1 is a documented pseudogene. The CDR3 is 14 residues long. CDR3 sequence (DNA): TGTGCCAGCAGCGAGGACAGGGTAGGAACTGAAGCTTTCTTT. Its protein is CASSEDRVGTEAFF.

This rearrangement joins TRBV5-1 to TRBJ2-7, with D perhaps matching TRBD1 (5 bases). Trimming left V 5 bases short and J 2 bases short, with 14 bases between. The CDR3 loop spans 14 amino acids. Germline values: CDR1 SGHRS, CDR2 YFSETQ. The CDR3 spells CASRRQFGPYEQYF. As DNA, the CDR3 is TGCGCCAGCAGAAGACAGTTCGGACCCTACGAGCAGTACTTC.

This clone occurred a few times. This chain links TRBV29-1 with TRBJ1-1; no reliable D call. Germline V gene data show CDR1 as SQVTM and CDR2 as ANQGSEA. This CDR3 is built from 14 residues. Trimming cost V 6 bases and J 0 bases, with 14 bases left between them. The CDR3 coding sequence is TGCAGCGTCTCTGTACCGGGAATGAACACTGAAGCTTTCTTT. This encodes CSVSVPGMNTEAFF.

This clone was recorded a few times. This chain links TRBV27 with TRBJ2-7; 7 bases are shared with TRBD1. Germline V gene sequence: CDR1 MNHEY, CDR2 SMNVEV (reference sequence). Unmatched junction bases numbered 4, after V lost 3 bases and J lost 5 bases. The CDR3 is made up of 13 amino acids. The CDR3 coding sequence is TGTGCCAGCAGTTTCAGACAGGGCCACGAGCAGTACTTC. Its translation is CASSFRQGHEQYF.

The genes are TRBV29-1 and TRBJ2-3; a possible D gene is TRBD2 (5 bases). Germline V lookup: CDR1 SQVTM, CDR2 ANQGSEA. With 4 bases removed from V and 1 base from J, the gap between germline ends came to 9 bases. The CDR3 extends over 13 amino acids. CDR3 DNA sequence: TGCAGCGTTGGCCCCGGGGGCACAGATACGCAGTATTTT. Protein product: CSVGPGGTDTQYF.

This chain connects TRBV10-3 to TRBJ2-6; no definite D call. The CDR3 totals 12 residues. Deletions cut 10 bases from V and 3 bases from J, with 7 bases between. Germline lookup yields CDR1 ENHRY and CDR2 SYGVKD. Written as DNA, the CDR3 is TGTGCCACTGCCCTTGGGGCCAACGTCCTGACTTTC. Its translation is CATALGANVLTF.

As DNA, the CDR3 is TGTGCCAGCAGTGAACTGACAGGGGGGGATACGCAGTATTTT. Its protein is CASSELTGGDTQYF. The J gene is TRBJ2-3, the V gene TRBV25-1, with TRBD1 identical over 9 bases. Germline V gives CDR1 MGHDK, CDR2 SYGVNS. The junction had 3 bases not matched to a gene; V was cut back by 2 bases and J by 6 bases. The CDR3 totals 14 residues.

The genes are TRBV11-2 and TRBJ1-1, with 8 bases identical to TRBD1. There are 12 residues in the CDR3. Germline-derived CDR1 and CDR2 are SGHAT and FQNNGV. With 3 bases clipped from V and 10 bases from J, the junction kept 4 bases outside the gene matches. In DNA form, the CDR3 reads TGTGCCAGCAGCTTTGGACAGGGTCGAGCTTTCTTT. Its protein is CASSFGQGRAFF. The entire variable domain, with the rest obtained from reference TRBV11-2 and TRBJ1-1, is as follows: EAGVAQSPRYKIIEKRQSVAFWCNPISGHATLYWYQQILGQGPKLLIQFQNNGVVDDSQLPKDRFSAERLKGVDSTLKIQPAKLEDSAVYLCASSFGQGRAFFGQGTRLTVV.

This clone was counted between two and nine times. CDR3 sequence: CASSSRQNQPQHF. The CDR3 coding sequence is TGTGCCAGCAGTTCCCGGCAGAATCAGCCCCAGCATTTT. The rearrangement links TRBV27 to TRBJ1-5, with D unclear. This CDR3 has 13 amino acids. The germline CDR1 and CDR2 sequences are MNHEY and SMNVEV (reference sequence). V dropped 4 bases and J dropped 4 bases, with 8 bases sitting between them.

V and J are TRBV13 and TRBJ1-6, with TRBD1 matching 7 bases. There are 18 residues in the CDR3. V lost 5 bases and J lost 3; bases outside the gene matches: 13. Germline V gene data show CDR1 as PRHDT and CDR2 as FYEKMQ (reference sequence). The CDR3 reads CASSQKRGQQLYNSPLHF. CDR3 nucleotides: TGTGCCAGCAGCCAGAAACGGGGACAGCAACTCTATAATTCACCCCTCCACTTT.

The chain couples TRBV29-1 to TRBJ1-1; a possible D gene is TRBD1 (5 bases). CDR1 is SQVTM and CDR2 is ANQGSEA in the germline V gene. This CDR3 region has 16 residues. Trimming took 2 bases from V and 7 from J, leaving 23 bases between them. As DNA, the CDR3 is TGCAGCGTTGAACCTAAACACAGGTTGGGTGTGCTTGAAGCTTTCTTT. Translating gives CSVEPKHRLGVLEAFF.

This clone was seen only a few times. The V gene is TRBV6-5, the J gene TRBJ2-3; weak D call: TRBD2 (5 bases). The V end lost 8 bases, the J end lost 2 bases, and 11 bases lay between the germline ends. Germline values: CDR1 MNHEY, CDR2 SVGAGI. The CDR3 extends over 13 amino acids. CDR3 nucleotide sequence: TGTGCCAGCGGCCGGGATTACACAGATACGCAGTATTTT. This encodes CASGRDYTDTQYF.

This chain connects TRBV10-3 to TRBJ2-5; 9 bases map to TRBD2. Losses at the gene ends were 1 base for V and 7 bases for J; bases not matched to a gene: 4. The CDR3 runs to 14 residues. CDR1 ENHRY and CDR2 SYGVKD come from the germline V gene. The CDR3 bases are TGTGCCATCAGTGAGTTAGCGGGAGAAGGGACCCAGTACTTC. Residues: CAISELAGEGTQYF.

This clone was counted only a few times. The V call is TRBV7-8, the J call TRBJ1-6, with 8 bases identical to TRBD1. Germline loops: CDR1 SGHVS, CDR2 FQNEAQ. There are 18 residues in the CDR3. J gave up 7 bases and V 2 bases, and 13 bases lay outside the gene matches. CDR3 residues: CASSLSSSTGAYNSPLHF. CDR3 coding DNA: TGTGCCAGCAGCTTAAGTTCCTCGACAGGGGCATACAATTCACCCCTCCACTTT.

This clone was observed a handful of times. This chain joins TRBV30 and TRBJ1-5; D may be TRBD1 (6 bases). The V gene's germline CDR1 is GTSNPN and CDR2 SVGIG (reference sequence). V lost 2 bases, J lost 5 bases, and 10 bases lay in between. The CDR3 has 13 amino acids. CDR3 sequence: CAWSLAGDQPQHF. In DNA form, the CDR3 reads TGTGCCTGGAGTTTGGCAGGGGATCAGCCCCAGCATTTT.